A selection of T cell receptor beta chains follows, all from one sample in a study of CD8 T cells in Susac syndrome. MiXCR was run by TCRdb on the immunoSEQ multiplex PCR reads, yielding one entry per CDR3 protein. This table has 80,000 to 90,000 distinct CDR3 sequences, 95% appearing once. Sequenced sample: CD8+ T cells from PBMCs. The receptors were sampled from a human donor with Susac syndrome. Each CDR3 is given with its conserved first and last residue. Each record gives: V gene, D gene, J gene, clone size, CDR3 DNA, CDR3 protein. D genes are given only for firm matches. For some rows the clone size is stated as once, few or many, or as a class when expanded; others skip it.

>TRBV19|NA|TRBJ2-7|NA
TGTGCCAGTAGTGTTGGGGCAGGGCGAACCTACGAGCAGTACTTC
CASSVGAGRTYEQYF
>TRBV20-1|NA|TRBJ2-5|NA
TGCAGTGCACGGACAGAAATCCAAGAGACCCAGTACTTC
CSARTEIQETQYF
>TRBV2|NA|TRBJ2-2|NA
TGTGCCAGCAGCCAAGGCCGTGGGACCGGGGAGCTGTTTTTT
CASSQGRGTGELFF
>TRBV12-3/TRBV12-4|NA|TRBJ2-7|once
TGTGCCAGCAGTTTAGCGCTAGGGATTTCCTACGAGCAGTACTTC
CASSLALGISYEQYF
>TRBV29-1|NA|TRBJ2-2|NA
TGCAGCGTTGGAATTCCGGACACCGGGGAGCTGTTTTTT
CSVGIPDTGELFF
>TRBV12-3/TRBV12-4|TRBD2|TRBJ2-1|NA
TGTGCCAGCGTTTCGAGCCGCGGGAGCTCCTACAATGAGCAGTTCTTC
CASVSSRGSSYNEQFF
>TRBV19|TRBD2|TRBJ2-2|NA
TGTGCCAGTAGTGCCTCCGGGACTAGCAAGGCCGGGGAGCTGTTTTTT
CASSASGTSKAGELFF
>TRBV9|NA|TRBJ1-1|NA
TGTGCCAGCAGCGTGGATCCATCGGGGGGGAACACTGAAGCTTTCTTT
CASSVDPSGGNTEAFF
>TRBV19|TRBD2|TRBJ2-1|NA
TGTGCCAGTAGTATTGGTAGCGGGAGTGTGTATGAGCAGTTCTTC
CASSIGSGSVYEQFF
>TRBV9|TRBD1|TRBJ2-7|few
TGTGCCAGCGGGACAGGCTACGAGCAGTACTTC
CASGTGYEQYF
>TRBV29-1|NA|TRBJ2-2|NA
TGCAGCGTCGTGGGAACCGGGGAGCTGTTTTTT
CSVVGTGELFF
>TRBV28|NA|TRBJ1-1|NA
TGTGCCAGCAGGGAAGACGGACGTGAAGCTTTCTTT
CASREDGREAFF
>TRBV25-1|TRBD2|TRBJ2-3|NA
TGTGCCAGCAGTGAACCAGGACTAGCGGACAGCACAGATACGCAGTATTTT
CASSEPGLADSTDTQYF
>TRBV5-4|NA|TRBJ2-7|NA
TGTGCCAGCAGCTTGGCCGGGCCACCCTACGAGCAGTACTTC
CASSLAGPPYEQYF
>TRBV6-1|TRBD2|TRBJ2-7|NA
TGTGCCAGCAGGGGGACTAGCGGGAGGGAGAGCTCCTACGAGCAGTACTTC
CASRGTSGRESSYEQYF
>TRBV4-3|TRBD2|TRBJ2-1|NA
TGCGCCAGCAGCCAGACTAGCGGGGCTTACAATGAGCAGTTCTTC
CASSQTSGAYNEQFF
>TRBV7-9|NA|TRBJ2-1|NA
TGTGCCAGCAGCAATGAGCGCAACAATGAGCAGTTCTTC
CASSNERNNEQFF
>TRBV20-1|NA|TRBJ2-2|NA
TGCAGTGCCAATTCAGGGTGGGGCACCGGGGAGCTGTTTTTT
CSANSGWGTGELFF
>TRBV3-1|NA|TRBJ2-1|NA
TGTGCCAGCAGCCGAAGACAGGAAATGCTTCATGAGCAGTTCTTC
CASSRRQEMLHEQFF
>TRBV15|TRBD2|TRBJ2-5|NA
TGTGCCACCAGCAGCGGGAGGGCCTTGGAGACCCAGTACTTC
CATSSGRALETQYF
>TRBV7-8|NA|TRBJ2-3|NA
TGTGCCAGCAGCTTAGCTTCTAGCAGAGGCACAGATACGCAGTATTTT
CASSLASSRGTDTQYF
>TRBV27|TRBD2|TRBJ2-5|NA
TGTGCCAGCAGTCCGACTAGCGGCCAAGAGACCCAGTACTTC
CASSPTSGQETQYF
>TRBV25-1|NA|TRBJ2-2|NA
TGTGCCAGCAGTGCCTCGAACACCGGGGAGCTGTTTTTT
CASSASNTGELFF
>TRBV6-2/TRBV6-3|NA|TRBJ1-2|once
TGTGCCAGCAGTTACAACAGGGCCAACTATGGCTACACCTTC
CASSYNRANYGYTF
>TRBV20-1|TRBD2|TRBJ2-7|NA
TGCAGTGCTAGAGTTCCTAGCGGGAGGGGTTATTATAACTACGAGCAGTACTTC
CSARVPSGRGYYNYEQYF
>TRBV4-2|TRBD2|TRBJ2-1|NA
TGTGCCAGCAGCCACACCGCCCGGGGACTAGCGGACAATGAGCAGTTCTTC
CASSHTARGLADNEQFF
>TRBV29-1|TRBD1|TRBJ1-3|once
TGCAGCGTTGAAGATCTTCGACAGGGGTCTGGTTCTGGAAACACCATATATTTT
CSVEDLRQGSGSGNTIYF
>TRBV27|NA|TRBJ2-1|NA
TGTGCCAGCAGTTTGTCCCTTGTCCACAATGAGCAGTTCTTC
CASSLSLVHNEQFF
>TRBV2|NA|TRBJ1-1|NA
TGTGCCAGCCTAGAGGGAGCTGGAGGAACTGAAGCTTTCTTT
CASLEGAGGTEAFF
>TRBV15|NA|TRBJ2-2|NA
TGTGCCACCAGCAGGACAGGAGGTGACCGGTGGGAGCTGTTTTTT
CATSRTGGDRWELFF
>TRBV29-1|NA|TRBJ2-1|NA
TGCAGCGTTAGGGGGGGACGGGACCAGTTCTTC
CSVRGGRDQFF
>TRBV2|TRBD2|TRBJ2-2|NA
TGTGCCAGCAGTCCCTCTACTAGCGGGACTACCGGGGAGCTGTTTTTT
CASSPSTSGTTGELFF
>TRBV6-5|TRBD2|TRBJ2-1|NA
TGTGCCAGCAGCTTCTGGGGGGGCAATGAGCAGTTCTTC
CASSFWGGNEQFF
>TRBV27|NA|TRBJ1-1|NA
TGTGCCAGCAGTTTATCGGGGGGGTGGGTCATGGGAGACACTGAAGCTTTCTTT
CASSLSGGWVMGDTEAFF
>TRBV30|NA|TRBJ1-1|NA
TGTGCCTGGAGTCCCGGGGAGGTTGAAGCTTTCTTT
CAWSPGEVEAFF